This note documents a single TCR beta chain sequence. There is no known antigen for this receptor. The germline gene is not matched at one end of the junction; a read error may be the cause. In the germline V gene (reference sequence), CDR1 corresponds to SEHNR and CDR2 to FQNEAQ. Reading from cysteine to phenylalanine, the CDR3 counts 12 amino acids. Of the read, only the CDR3 DNA is kept; its 36 bases are in frame from base 1. The data derive from a study of cytomegalovirus exposure and HLA in healthy donors (dated by TCRdb to 2017 to 2019). Some background on the complete study: An earlier analysis of roughly 630 of the donors reported 250 to 300 Gb of sequence data and some 100 million unique TCR beta sequences from approximately 180 million T cells. In an earlier analysis of 500 to 650 of the donors, high-throughput TCR beta sequencing was used to judge whether each TCR beta V gene segment behaved as functional or pseudogenic. Across around 400 genotyped donors of the cohort, an average of about 240,000 unique TCR beta nucleotide sequences per donor were sequenced, and 15% to 20% of those sequences were non-productive. In addition to the first cohort of hundreds of subjects, a separate validation cohort of about 120 different subjects was used. Donor age, sex, ethnicity and CMV serostatus were compiled alongside the repertoire data. Every repertoire in the discovery cohort had been generated on one and the same sequencing platform. A later genetic analysis used genome-wide SNP genotypes for about 55% of the 666 donors, treating that subset as a discovery cohort. The T cell repertoires of 550 to 850 subjects were profiled by immunosequencing and related to cytomegalovirus serostatus. In the later analysis, no new phenotypic data were used to find candidate immune exposures; instead, reliance was placed on TCR beta sequences and their occurrence across donors. Typing coverage varied by locus: about 629-640 donors for A, B, C, DRB1 and DQB1; more than 500 for DQA1; some 610 for DPA1; some 470 for DPB1. An early release covering roughly 640 HLA-typed donors comprised about 320 gigabases of sequencing data and around 86 million unique TCR sequences. High-throughput TCR immunosequencing, statistical association of individual TCRs with disease status, and machine learning were combined to predict cytomegalovirus infection status. The study aimed to test whether cataloging public T cell receptors could reveal signatures of past pathogen exposure. HLA typing covered class I and class II loci at four-digit resolution. Because of strong linkage in the cohort, roughly five DR-DQ haplotypes were treated as single units for association and clustering. Of the roughly 400 genotyped donors, 81% were placed in the genetic ancestry cluster associated with self-reported Caucasian donors. A later analysis re-analyzed previously published TCR beta repertoires from 600 to 850 donors and added high-resolution HLA genotyping to study TCR occurrence patterns.

In total, approximately 610 healthy bone marrow donors made up the cohort. Cohort members were all nominally healthy when sampled, although unrecorded immune exposures were likely present. The donor was CMV seronegative and was included in the group of approximately 350 seronegative cohort members. A peripheral blood sample was collected from each donor, and TCR beta sequencing was performed on peripheral blood mononuclear cells. Genomic DNA extraction from the blood cell samples was performed with the Qiagen DNeasy Blood Extraction Kit. Preparation of the library involved the immunoSEQ multiplex PCR assay. A mixture of 60 forward primers for TCR Vbeta segments and 13 reverse primers for TCR Jbeta segments was used in the multiplex PCR. The CDR3 region of rearranged TCR beta genes was amplified from genomic DNA by a multiplex PCR assay. Amplified TCR beta libraries were sequenced as 87-base-pair reads on the Illumina HiSeq System. For the original study's pipeline: A later analysis counted about 80 million unique TCR beta chains across the 690 or so repertoires, and about 10 million of these chains were shared by at least two donors. Raw reads were error-corrected and collapsed into unique sequences with a nearest-neighbor algorithm that merged closely related sequences to remove PCR and sequencing errors. CDR3 sequences were aligned to IMGT reference sequences to assign V, D and J gene segments. Each retained sequence needed at least a six-nucleotide match to both a V gene segment and a J gene segment. Rearrangements were called productive when the CDR3 lacked stop codons and stayed in frame with V and J; all others were non-productive. CDR3 was defined by IMGT convention, running from the second conserved V-encoded cysteine to the conserved J-encoded phenylalanine. In an earlier analysis of approximately 500 of the donors, sequences lacking an unambiguous match to a single V gene segment were excluded. An earlier analysis of fewer than 750 of the donors called V segments functional above 56.7% productive rearrangements and segregating when the between-donor standard deviation exceeded 5%. A statistical classification framework was developed to diagnose cytomegalovirus status using the catalog of TCR beta chain sequences. V and J gene assignment, in a later analysis, came from comparing TCR nucleotide sequences with IMGT/GENE-DB human TR gene sequences. The TCRdist pipeline was used in a later analysis to assign CDR3 sequences and most-parsimonious VDJ recombination scenarios. In a later analysis, each TCR beta chain was defined by its CDR3 amino acid sequence together with its V-gene family, and reads lacking a unique V-gene family were excluded. To address suspected cross-contamination and a sequencing artifact, a later analysis removed 592 highly shared, low-generation-probability nucleotide sequences. For each public chain, a later analysis derived a clonal expansion index from normalized ranks of inferred template counts within each repertoire. A later analysis computed generation probabilities with a VDJ recombination model fitted to out-of-frame rearrangements, and checked the results against IGoR. A later analysis scored TCR-TCR, TCR-HLA and TCR-CMV co-occurrence with hypergeometric tests, applying a repertoire-size bias correction to TCR pairs. In a later analysis, false discovery rates were estimated by permuting HLA or CMV assignments 20 times. A later analysis grouped co-occurring TCRs with DBSCAN, adding TCRdist sequence similarity when clustering within HLA-allele-positive subsets. For co-occurrence clustering, repertoires with fewer than 30,000 or more than 120,000 public chains were excluded, along with five or six repertoires with anomalous nucleotide sharing. TCRdb took over this immuneACCESS table, retaining in-frame rearrangements with V and J assigned. Such tables are incomplete; in checked studies, under half of the missing clones stem from an unresolved V gene, and the remainder is unexplained. That table is the source of V, J and clone size, and D and trimming were worked out from the DNA. The table for this sample lists approximately 140,000 clones; over 70% of them were counted only once. Just over 5% of the sample belongs to the ten largest clones.

Summary of the overall study and its limitations: In vitro tests confirmed that a few of the cytomegalovirus-associated TCR beta chains recognize cytomegalovirus antigens. According to a later genetic analysis, donors in an Asian-associated ancestry cluster had fewer N-insertions in productive TCRs than the roughly 700-donor mean. A later analysis found that most CMV-associated TCR beta chains appeared HLA-restricted, with HLA associations seemingly driven largely by CMV exposure. The cohort was sequenced for TCR beta chains only, and without alpha or paired-chain data the features that could be detected were limited. An earlier analysis of approximately 530 of the donors showed that most TCR beta V segments appeared in productive rearrangements either about 87% or about 30% of the time, which broadly matched IMGT annotations. Immune exposure information for the cohort was limited to CMV serostatus. Roughly uniform sequencing depth across donors was assumed in presence/absence analyses, although this assumption may not hold. Linkage disequilibrium might explain the correlated functional status among segregating V segments, but an unknown experimental factor could not be excluded. In both the original and validation cohorts, the classifier was reported to diagnose cytomegalovirus status with high specificity and sensitivity. A later analysis reported that several top co-occurrence clusters appeared linked to parvovirus B19, influenza, CMV and Epstein-Barr virus. According to a later analysis, TCR association rates differed among HLA loci, with DRB1 alleles showing the most associated TCRs and HLA-C alleles showing the fewest. Most TCR sequences were observed very rarely across donors, whereas some public TCRs were present in many individuals. A cluster of highly shared sequence variants was judged likely to represent a technical artifact of the sequencing pipeline. Compared with equally common non-associated chains, HLA-associated TCR beta chains in a later analysis were more clonally expanded and had lower generation probabilities. Because HLA typing was missing for some donors at each locus, association tests included only the typed subset. The authors suggested that the approach could potentially be generalized to other disease states and immunological phenotypes. A further reported finding was that TCR beta sequences accurately predicted the HLA-A and HLA-B alleles for most subjects in the first cohort. Because counts were too low, seventeen rarely observed V segments, including chromosome 9 orphons, were left out of the earlier analysis of some 640 of the donors. A later genetic analysis associated a missense DCLRE1C variant with V-gene and J-gene trimming of TCR beta chains, and an independent cohort replicated the association. In a later analysis, some 17,000 TCR beta sequences were associated with specific HLA alleles at a false discovery rate of 0.05. When HLA alleles, especially DR and DQ, strongly co-occurred, attributing TCR associations to individual alleles was difficult. The 87-base-pair reads could not distinguish some IMGT-functional V segments, including TRBV6-2 and TRBV6-3, so those segments were excluded. A total of 164 TCR beta chains were listed by the study as associated with cytomegalovirus.

Sequencing input: PBMCs. The source of this sequence is a male donor in good health and CMV-seronegative. The chain is assembled from TRBV7-9 and TRBJ1-1, with 7 middle bases fitting TRBD1. The CDR3 reads as follows: CSSSLRDSEAFF. The DNA sequence reads TGTTCCAGCAGCCTCCGGGACAGTGAAGCTTTCTTT.